The TCR beta chain under discussion was sequenced for a study of cytomegalovirus exposure and HLA in healthy donors. V was shortened by 10 bases and J by 4 bases, with 11 bases between the two germline ends. Germline values: CDR1 LNHDA, CDR2 SQIVND (reference sequence). CDR3 size: 12 residues. Notes on the study in general: Analyzed later, association rates of TCRs varied across HLA loci, with DRB1 most and HLA-C fewest.

The PCR was carried out with 60 Vbeta primers and 13 Jbeta primers. The repertoire was sequenced with immunoSEQ multiplex PCR; TCRdb's copy has only in-frame clones and lacks some. The data contain about 100,000 clones, roughly 80% of them singletons. Of note for this clone: Its antigen is currently unknown.

Material: PBMCs. This clonotype originated in a man aged 35-49 years in good health and CMV-seronegative. V usage is TRBV19 and J usage is TRBJ1-5, with a possible D match to TRBD1 (6 bases). CDR3 sequence (DNA): TGTGCCACGCGACAGGCAAATCAGCCCCAGCATTTT. It encodes CATRQANQPQHF.